This passage covers 4 T cell receptor beta chains from one sample sequenced in a study of cytomegalovirus exposure and HLA in healthy donors. The PCR employed 60 Vbeta primers together with 13 Jbeta primers. Libraries were prepared by immunoSEQ multiplex PCR; TCRdb keeps only in-frame clonotypes and omits some of them. This table has about 120,000 clones, about 80% appearing once. The sequenced sample was PBMCs. These receptors were collected from a man in his fifties or sixties in good health and CMV-seropositive.

This clone was counted a single time. The chain links TRBV5-6 to TRBJ2-4; D perhaps matches TRBD1 (6 bases). Trimming left V 4 bases short and J 12 bases short, with 23 bases between. Per germline, CDR1 SGHDT and CDR2 YYEEEE. The CDR3 has 15 residues. The CDR3 is CASSRDTKRQHSQYF. The CDR3 DNA sequence: TGTGCCAGCAGCCGGGACACGAAGCGCCAACACAGTCAGTACTTC. The complete variable domain, with remaining parts taken from reference TRBV5-6 and TRBJ2-4, reads DAGVTQSPTHLIKTRGQQVTLRCSPKSGHDTVSWYQQALGQGPQFIFQYYEEEERQRGNFPDRFSGHQFPNYSSELNVNALLLGDSALYLCASSRDTKRQHSQYFGAGTRLSVL.

CDR3 DNA sequence: TGTGCCAGCAGCTTAGAAGGGGGCAATGTCTACGAGCAGTACTTC. Translating gives CASSLEGGNVYEQYF. J is TRBJ2-7 and V is TRBV7-8; 7 bases are a match to TRBD1. The CDR3 length is 15 residues. CDR1 and CDR2 (germline): SGHVS, FQNEAQ. V gave up 1 base and J gave up 3 bases; unmatched junction bases: 6.

This clone was picked up one time. The chain links TRBV5-1 to TRBJ1-3, with D unclear. CDR1 and CDR2 from the germline V gene are SGHRS and YFSETQ. Trimming removed 0 bases at V and 4 bases at J, with 5 bases between. The CDR3 covers 13 residues. DNA of the CDR3: TGCGCCAGCAGCTTGGGTCCAGGAAACACCATATATTTT. Protein: CASSLGPGNTIYF.

The chain couples TRBV7-9 to TRBJ1-1; D call uncertain. Germline CDR1 and CDR2: SEHNR and FQNEAQ (reference sequence). Trimming cost V 5 bases and J 8 bases, with 12 bases left between them. The CDR3 extends over 12 amino acids. As DNA, the CDR3 is TGTGCCAGCAGCCGAAATCCGACAGAAGCTTTCTTT. This sequence encodes CASSRNPTEAFF.